What follows are 6 T cell receptor beta chains derived from one specimen sequenced in a study of a mutant IDH1 vaccine in newly diagnosed glioma. As to time point: week 35, safety follow-up. Each dose delivered 300 ug of mutant IDH1 20-mer peptide subcutaneously with imiquimod. These receptors are not linked to any known antigen. Measured with immunoSEQ multiplex PCR; TCRdb has only the in-frame clones, and not every one. The sample has tens of thousands of clones; about 82% are singletons. This specimen was PBMCs, taken from a glioma patient whose treatment included an IDH1 peptide vaccine. These receptors were obtained from a man aged 40-49 years with glioma.

The DNA for the CDR3 is TGTGCCAGCTCACCAGGCCGGGCGAACACTGAAGCTTTCTTT. It is translated as CASSPGRANTEAFF. This chain connects TRBV18 to TRBJ1-1; no clear D. CDR3 size: 14 residues. Trimming took off 2 bases at V and 1 base at J, with 8 bases between the two ends. The germline V gene has CDR1 KGHSH and CDR2 LQKENI.

V usage is TRBV7-9 and J usage is TRBJ1-1; D unresolved. The CDR3 covers 13 residues. Germline-derived CDR1 and CDR2 are SEHNR and FQNEAQ (reference sequence). V lost 2 bases and J 2 bases, leaving 6 bases between the germline ends. The CDR3 DNA sequence: TGTGCCAGCAGCTTATCGGTCAACACTGAAGCTTTCTTT. Encoded protein: CASSLSVNTEAFF.

CDR3 sequence reads: CASIQGQSYNEQFF. The CDR3 DNA follows: TGTGCCAGCATCCAGGGGCAGTCCTACAATGAGCAGTTCTTC. The chain links TRBV7-7 to TRBJ2-1; possibly TRBD1 for D (6 bases). Looked up from germline, CDR1 is SSHAT and CDR2 is FNYEAQ (reference sequence). Deletions cut 7 bases from V and 1 base from J, with 11 bases between. The CDR3 extends over 14 amino acids.

This chain links TRBV7-8 with TRBJ2-7, with 12 bases fitting TRBD2. Trimming took 4 bases from V and 6 from J; bases not matched to a gene: 7. This CDR3 comprises 15 residues. CDR1 SGHVS and CDR2 FQNEAQ come from the germline V gene. The CDR3 loop is CASSSPLAGGREQYF. The CDR3 region has the DNA TGTGCCAGCAGCTCACCTCTAGCGGGAGGGCGCGAGCAGTACTTC.

The chain has TRBV11-3 and TRBJ2-5, with 9 bases identical to TRBD1. Germline CDR1 reads SGHNT; CDR2 reads YENEEA. The ends lost 5 bases at V and 2 bases at J; junction bases unmatched: 3. The CDR3 consists of 14 residues. The CDR3 reads CASSTGGGQETQYF. The CDR3 region has the DNA TGTGCCAGCAGCACAGGGGGCGGGCAAGAGACCCAGTACTTC.

The chain employs TRBV10-3 and TRBJ1-5; TRBD1 might be the D (5 bases). Trimming removed 5 bases at V and 4 bases at J, with 9 bases between. Germline values: CDR1 ENHRY, CDR2 SYGVKD. This CDR3 is 13 amino acids long. DNA for the CDR3: TGTGCCATCAGTACAGGAGTGAATCAGCCCCAGCATTTT. Protein: CAISTGVNQPQHF.